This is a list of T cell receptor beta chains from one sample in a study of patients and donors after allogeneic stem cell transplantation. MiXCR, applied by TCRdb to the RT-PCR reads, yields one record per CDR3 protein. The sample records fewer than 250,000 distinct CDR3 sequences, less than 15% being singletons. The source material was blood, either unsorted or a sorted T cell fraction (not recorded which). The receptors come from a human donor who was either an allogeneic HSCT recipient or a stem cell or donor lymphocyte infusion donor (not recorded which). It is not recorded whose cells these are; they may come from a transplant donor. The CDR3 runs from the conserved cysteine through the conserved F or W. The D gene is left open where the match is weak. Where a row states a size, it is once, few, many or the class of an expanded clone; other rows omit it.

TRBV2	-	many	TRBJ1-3	CASSVQRTAGNTIYF	TGTGCCAGCAGCGTACAGCGGACTGCAGGAAACACCATATATTTT
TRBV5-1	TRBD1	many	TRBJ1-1	CASRSDRVRTEAFF	TGCGCCAGCAGATCCGACAGGGTGCGTACTGAAGCTTTCTTT
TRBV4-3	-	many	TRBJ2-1	CASSQDDSSYNEQFF	TGCGCCAGCAGCCAAGACGACAGTTCCTACAATGAGCAGTTCTTC
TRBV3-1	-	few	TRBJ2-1	CASSQDRIGHEQFF	TGTGCCAGCAGCCAAGACCGAATTGGACATGAGCAGTTCTTC
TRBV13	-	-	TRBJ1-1	CASSRGFTEAFF	TGTGCCAGCAGCCGAGGGTTCACTGAAGCTTTCTTT
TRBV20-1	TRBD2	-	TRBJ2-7	CSADRTSGGGYEQYF	TGCAGTGCGGATCGGACTAGCGGGGGAGGGTACGAGCAGTACTTC
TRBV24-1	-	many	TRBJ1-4	CATSDFGRKLFF	TGTGCCACCAGTGATTTCGGGCGAAAACTGTTTTTT
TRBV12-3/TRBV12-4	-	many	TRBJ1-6	CASSFGDPLWALHF	TGTGCCAGCAGTTTTGGGGACCCCCTTTGGGCCCTCCACTTT
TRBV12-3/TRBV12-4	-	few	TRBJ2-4	CASNQGGVYGNIQYF	TGTGCCAGCAATCAGGGGGGAGTTTATGGAAACATTCAGTACTTC
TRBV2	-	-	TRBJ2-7	CASSVLQGSHEQYF	TGTGCCAGCAGTGTCTTGCAGGGGAGCCACGAGCAGTACTTC
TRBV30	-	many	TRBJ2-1	CAWSVSARGNEQFF	TGTGCCTGGAGTGTATCCGCTCGAGGTAATGAGCAGTTCTTC
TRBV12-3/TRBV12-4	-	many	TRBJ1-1	CASRTQGNTEAFF	TGTGCCAGCAGAACCCAGGGGAACACTGAAGCTTTCTTT
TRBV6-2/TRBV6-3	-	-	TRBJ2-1	CASSYAVGPPFF	TGTGCCAGCAGTTACGCGGTTGGACCTCCGTTCTTC
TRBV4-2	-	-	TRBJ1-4	CASSQEFSGEGEKLFF	TGTGCCAGCAGCCAAGAATTCAGTGGGGAAGGTGAAAAACTGTTTTTT
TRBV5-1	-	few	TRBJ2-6	CASSLAGSGANVLTF	TGCGCCAGCAGCTTGGCGGGGTCTGGGGCCAACGTCCTGACTTTC
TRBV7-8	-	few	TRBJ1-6	CASSLIQSGRPLHF	TGTGCCAGCAGCTTAATACAGTCAGGGAGACCCCTCCACTTT
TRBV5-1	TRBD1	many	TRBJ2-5	CASSLAGTEKETQYF	TGCGCCAGCAGCCTAGCCGGGACAGAGAAAGAGACCCAGTACTTC
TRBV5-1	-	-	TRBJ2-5	CASSLARDGYQETQYF	TGCGCCAGCAGCTTGGCCAGGGACGGATACCAAGAGACCCAGTACTTC
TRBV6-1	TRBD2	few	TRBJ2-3	CASRKTPSGGGNTQYF	TGTGCCAGCAGGAAGACCCCCAGCGGGGGGGGTAATACGCAGTATTTT
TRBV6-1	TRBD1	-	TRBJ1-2	CASSSRQGSLYGYTF	TGTGCCAGCAGCTCAAGACAGGGGTCCCTCTATGGCTACACCTTC
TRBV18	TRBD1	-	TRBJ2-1	CASSPGQGTEQFF	TGTGCCAGCTCACCCGGACAGGGGACTGAGCAGTTCTTC
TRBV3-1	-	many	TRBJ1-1	CASSQVGSTEAFF	TGTGCCAGCAGCCAAGTCGGCAGCACAGAAGCTTTCTTT
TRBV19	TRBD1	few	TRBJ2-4	CASSQDGTAGFDIQYF	TGTGCCAGTAGTCAAGACGGGACAGCTGGGTTCGACATTCAGTACTTC
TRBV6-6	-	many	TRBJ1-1	CASRGGDTEAFF	TGTGCCAGCCGTGGGGGAGACACTGAAGCTTTCTTT
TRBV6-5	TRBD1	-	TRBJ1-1	CASSYGAGGGLNTEAFF	TGTGCCAGCAGTTACGGAGCAGGGGGCGGGTTGAACACTGAAGCTTTCTTT
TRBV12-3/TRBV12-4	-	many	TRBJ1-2	CASSPRTVESNYGYTF	TGTGCCAGCAGTCCCCGGACAGTCGAGTCCAACTATGGCTACACCTTC
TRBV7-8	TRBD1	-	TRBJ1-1	CASSHRGRSTEAFF	TGTGCCAGCAGCCACAGGGGTAGGAGCACTGAAGCTTTCTTT
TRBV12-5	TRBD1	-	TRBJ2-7	CASGLFTPGQRRHEQYF	TGTGCTAGTGGTTTGTTCACCCCGGGACAGAGGCGTCACGAGCAGTACTTC
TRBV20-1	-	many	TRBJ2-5	CSARRGARQETQYF	TGCAGTGCGAGGCGAGGAGCACGCCAAGAGACCCAGTACTTC
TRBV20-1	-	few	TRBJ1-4	CSASLGGKGEKLFF	TGCAGTGCTAGTCTCGGGGGCAAGGGTGAAAAACTGTTTTTT
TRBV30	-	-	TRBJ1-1	CAWKGGGPAEAFF	TGTGCCTGGAAGGGGGGGGGACCAGCTGAAGCTTTCTTT
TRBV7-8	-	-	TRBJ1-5	CASSSNAPGVQPQHF	TGTGCCAGCAGCTCAAATGCCCCAGGAGTACAGCCCCAGCATTTT
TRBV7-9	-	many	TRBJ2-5	CASSYRTEHQETQYF	TGTGCCAGCAGCTATAGGACAGAACACCAAGAGACCCAGTACTTC
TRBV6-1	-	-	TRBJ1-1	CASSEYREGGTEAFF	TGTGCCAGCAGTGAATACAGAGAGGGTGGAACTGAAGCTTTCTTT
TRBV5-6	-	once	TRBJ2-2	CASSLVSFALTGELFF	TGTGCCAGCAGCTTGGTTTCGTTCGCCCTAACCGGGGAGCTGTTTTTT
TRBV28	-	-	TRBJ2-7	CASSFGGLEYEQYF	TGTGCCAGCAGTTTCGGCGGACTGGAATACGAGCAGTACTTC
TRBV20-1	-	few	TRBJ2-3	CSARDLVRRTDTQYF	TGCAGTGCTAGAGATTTAGTCCGACGCACAGATACGCAGTATTTT
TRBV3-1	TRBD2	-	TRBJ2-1	CASSQRAGGHEQFF	TGTGCCAGCAGCCAACGGGCGGGGGGACATGAGCAGTTCTTC
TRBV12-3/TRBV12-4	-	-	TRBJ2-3	CASSGRGPSTDTQYF	TGTGCCAGCAGTGGACGGGGGCCGAGCACAGATACGCAGTATTTT
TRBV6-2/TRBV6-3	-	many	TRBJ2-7	CASIGTGVSYEQYF	TGTGCCAGCATCGGAACGGGGGTTAGTTACGAGCAGTACTTC
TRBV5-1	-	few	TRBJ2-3	CASSFGLADTQYF	TGCGCCAGCAGCTTTGGACTGGCAGATACGCAGTATTTT
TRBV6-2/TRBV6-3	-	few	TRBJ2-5	CASLLQGSGETQYF	TGTGCCAGCCTATTACAGGGTTCGGGTGAGACCCAGTACTTC
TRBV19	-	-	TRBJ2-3	CASSISTADTQYF	TGTGCCAGTAGTATAAGTACAGCAGATACGCAGTATTTT
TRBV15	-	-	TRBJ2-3	CATSRADTQYF	TGTGCCACCAGCAGAGCAGATACGCAGTATTTT
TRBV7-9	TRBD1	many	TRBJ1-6	CASTRTGANSPLHF	TGTGCCAGCACCAGGACAGGGGCTAATTCACCCCTCCACTTT
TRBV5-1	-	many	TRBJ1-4	CASRPSGQFAEKLFF	TGCGCCAGCAGACCTAGCGGACAGTTCGCTGAAAAACTGTTTTTT
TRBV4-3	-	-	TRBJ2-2	CASSQDWGTDTGELFF	TGCGCCAGCAGCCAAGATTGGGGGACGGACACCGGGGAGCTGTTTTTT
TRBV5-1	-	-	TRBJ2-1	CASSATSVGGNEQFF	TGCGCCAGCAGCGCGACTAGTGTCGGCGGCAATGAGCAGTTCTTC
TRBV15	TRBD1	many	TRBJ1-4	CATSSGQGATNEKLFF	TGTGCCACCAGCAGCGGACAGGGCGCAACTAATGAAAAACTGTTTTTT
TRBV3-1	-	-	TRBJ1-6	CASSVRDKNSPLHF	TGTGCCAGCAGCGTCCGGGACAAAAATTCACCCCTCCACTTT
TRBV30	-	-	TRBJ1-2	CAGVGVGDYGYTF	TGTGCCGGGGTGGGCGTCGGGGACTATGGCTACACCTTC
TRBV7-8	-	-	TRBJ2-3	CASSLGLGGTDTQYF	TGTGCCAGCAGCTTAGGACTAGGGGGCACAGATACGCAGTATTTT
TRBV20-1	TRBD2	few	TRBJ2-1	CSARDLLLAGGFNEQFF	TGCAGTGCTAGAGATTTGTTACTAGCGGGGGGGTTCAATGAGCAGTTCTTC
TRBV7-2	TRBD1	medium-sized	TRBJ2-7	CASSPPGQGGEQYF	TGTGCCAGCAGCCCTCCGGGACAGGGTGGAGAGCAGTACTTC
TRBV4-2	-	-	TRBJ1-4	CASSPTRGHPEALFF	TGTGCCAGCAGCCCGACAAGGGGACACCCCGAAGCACTGTTTTTT
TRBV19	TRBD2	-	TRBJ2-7	CASSRSSGRAYEQYF	TGTGCCAGTAGTAGATCTAGCGGGAGGGCCTACGAGCAGTACTTC
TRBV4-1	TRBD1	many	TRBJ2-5	CASSQSGTGQETQYF	TGCGCCAGCAGCCAATCCGGGACAGGGCAAGAGACCCAGTACTTC
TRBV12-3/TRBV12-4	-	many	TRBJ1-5	CASSLAQIPYQPQHF	TGTGCCAGCAGTTTAGCGCAGATACCCTATCAGCCCCAGCATTTT
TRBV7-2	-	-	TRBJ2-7	CASSLEAGLGEQYF	TGTGCCAGCAGCTTAGAGGCAGGGTTGGGAGAGCAGTACTTC